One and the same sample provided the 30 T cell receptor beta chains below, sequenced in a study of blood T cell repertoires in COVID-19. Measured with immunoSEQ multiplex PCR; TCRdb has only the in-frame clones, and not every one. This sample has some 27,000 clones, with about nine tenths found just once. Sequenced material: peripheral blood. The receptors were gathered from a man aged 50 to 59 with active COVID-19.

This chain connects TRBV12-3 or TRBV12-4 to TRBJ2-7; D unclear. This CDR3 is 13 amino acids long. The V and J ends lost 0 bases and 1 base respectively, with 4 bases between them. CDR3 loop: CASSLASSYEQYV. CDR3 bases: TGTGCCAGCAGTTTAGCCTCTTCCTACGAGCAGTACGTC.

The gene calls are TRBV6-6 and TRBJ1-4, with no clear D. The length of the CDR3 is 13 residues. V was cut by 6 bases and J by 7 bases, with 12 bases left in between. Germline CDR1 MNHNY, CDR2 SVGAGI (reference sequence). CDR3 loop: CASRSRFGEKLFF. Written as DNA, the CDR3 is TGTGCCAGCAGGTCGAGGTTTGGTGAAAAACTGTTTTTT.

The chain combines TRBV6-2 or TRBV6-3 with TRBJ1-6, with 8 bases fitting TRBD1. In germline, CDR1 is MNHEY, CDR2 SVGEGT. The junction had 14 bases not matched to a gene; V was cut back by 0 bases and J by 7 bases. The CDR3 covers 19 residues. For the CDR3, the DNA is TGTGCCAGCAGTTACTCGATCCAATCAAAGGACAGGGTAAATTCACCCCTCCACTTT. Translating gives CASSYSIQSKDRVNSPLHF.

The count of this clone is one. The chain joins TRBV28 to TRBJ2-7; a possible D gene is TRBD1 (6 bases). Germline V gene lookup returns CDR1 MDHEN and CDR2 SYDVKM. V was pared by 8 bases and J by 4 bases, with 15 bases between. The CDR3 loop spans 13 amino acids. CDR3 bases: TGTGCCAGCGGAGTGGACAGACAATACGAGCAGTACTTC. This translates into CASGVDRQYEQYF.

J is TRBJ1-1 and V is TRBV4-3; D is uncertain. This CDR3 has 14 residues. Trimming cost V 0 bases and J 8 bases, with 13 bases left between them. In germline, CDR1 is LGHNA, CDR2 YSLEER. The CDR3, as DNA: TGCGCCAGCAGCCAAGATTGGAGTGGCAGAGAAGCTTTCTTT. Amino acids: CASSQDWSGREAFF.

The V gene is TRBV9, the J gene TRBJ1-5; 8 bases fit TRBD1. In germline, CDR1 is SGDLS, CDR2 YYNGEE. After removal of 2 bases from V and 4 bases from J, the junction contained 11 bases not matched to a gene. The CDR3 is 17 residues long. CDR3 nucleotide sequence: TGTGCCAGCAGCGTCAGCGAAGAGGGACAGGCGAATCAGCCCCAGCATTTT. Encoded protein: CASSVSEEGQANQPQHF.

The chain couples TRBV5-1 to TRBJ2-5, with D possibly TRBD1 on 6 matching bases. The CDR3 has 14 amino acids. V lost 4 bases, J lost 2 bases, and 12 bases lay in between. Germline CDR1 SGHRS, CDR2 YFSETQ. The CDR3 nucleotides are TGCGCCAGCAGCACCACAGGGAAACAAGAGACCCAGTACTTC. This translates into CASSTTGKQETQYF.

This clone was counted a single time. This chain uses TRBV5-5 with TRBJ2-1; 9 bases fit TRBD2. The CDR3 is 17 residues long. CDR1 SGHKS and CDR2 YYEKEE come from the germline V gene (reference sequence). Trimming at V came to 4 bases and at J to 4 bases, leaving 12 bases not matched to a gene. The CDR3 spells CASSEHHSGSLYNEQFF. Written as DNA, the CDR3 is TGTGCCAGCAGCGAACACCATAGCGGGAGTCTATACAATGAGCAGTTCTTC.

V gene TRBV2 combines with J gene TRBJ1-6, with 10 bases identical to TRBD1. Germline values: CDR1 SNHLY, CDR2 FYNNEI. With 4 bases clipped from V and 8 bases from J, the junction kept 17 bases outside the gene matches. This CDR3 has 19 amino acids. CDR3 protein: CASSAGTGDERVQDSPLHF. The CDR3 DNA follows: TGTGCCAGCAGTGCGGGGACAGGGGACGAAAGGGTACAGGATTCACCCCTCCACTTT.

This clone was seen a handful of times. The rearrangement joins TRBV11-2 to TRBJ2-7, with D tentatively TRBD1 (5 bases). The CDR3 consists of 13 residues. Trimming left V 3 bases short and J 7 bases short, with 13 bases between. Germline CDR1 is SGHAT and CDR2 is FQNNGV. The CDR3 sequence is CASSFIRGSEQYV. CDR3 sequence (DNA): TGTGCCAGCAGCTTCATTAGGGGTAGTGAGCAGTACGTC.

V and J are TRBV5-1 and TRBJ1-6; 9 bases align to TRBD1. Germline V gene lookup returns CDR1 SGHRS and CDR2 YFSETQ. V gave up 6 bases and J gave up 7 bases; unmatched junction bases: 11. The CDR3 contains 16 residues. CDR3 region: CASTLRTGQGNSPLHF. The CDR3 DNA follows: TGCGCCAGCACTCTGCGGACGGGACAGGGCAATTCACCCCTCCACTTT. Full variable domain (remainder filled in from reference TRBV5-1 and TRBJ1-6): KAGVTQTPRYLIKTRGQQVTLSCSPISGHRSVSWYQQTPGQGLQFLFEYFSETQRNKGNFPGRFSGRQFSNSRSEMNVSTLELGDSALYLCASTLRTGQGNSPLHFGNGTRLTVT.

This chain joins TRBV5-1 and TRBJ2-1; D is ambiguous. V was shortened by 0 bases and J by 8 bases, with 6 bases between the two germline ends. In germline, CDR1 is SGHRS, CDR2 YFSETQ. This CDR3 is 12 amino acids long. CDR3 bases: TGCGCCAGCAGCTTGGTTAGTCATGAGCAGTTCTTC. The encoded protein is CASSLVSHEQFF.

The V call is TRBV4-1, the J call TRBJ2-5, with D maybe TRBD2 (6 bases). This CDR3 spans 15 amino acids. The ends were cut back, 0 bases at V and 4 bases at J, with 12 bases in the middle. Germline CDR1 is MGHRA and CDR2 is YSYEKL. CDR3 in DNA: TGCGCCAGCAGCCAAGAAGCCTTGGGGGGAGAGACCCAGTACTTC. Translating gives CASSQEALGGETQYF.

CDR3 amino acids: CASNPGRGLLRELFF. CDR3 nucleotide sequence: TGTGCCAGCAACCCCGGGCGGGGACTCCTCCGGGAGCTGTTTTTT. The V and J genes are TRBV2 and TRBJ2-2; perhaps TRBD2 as D (6 bases). Germline CDR1 and CDR2: SNHLY and FYNNEI. This CDR3 has 15 residues. The ends were cut back, 7 bases at V and 9 bases at J, with 21 bases in the middle.

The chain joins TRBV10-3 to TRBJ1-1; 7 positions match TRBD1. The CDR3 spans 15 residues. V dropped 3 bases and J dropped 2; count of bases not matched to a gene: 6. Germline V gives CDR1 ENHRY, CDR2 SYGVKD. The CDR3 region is CAISDQGQPNTEAFF. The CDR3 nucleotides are TGTGCCATCAGTGACCAGGGACAGCCTAACACTGAAGCTTTCTTT.

The CDR3 is CASSELIAGTEQYV. CDR3 DNA sequence: TGCGCCAGCAGTGAGCTGATAGCGGGGACCGAGCAGTACGTC. V and J are TRBV10-2 and TRBJ2-7, with 8 nucleotides matching TRBD2. CDR1 is WSHSY, CDR2 SAAADI, per germline. The CDR3 length is 14 residues. Trimming took 2 bases from V and 6 from J; bases not matched to a gene: 6.

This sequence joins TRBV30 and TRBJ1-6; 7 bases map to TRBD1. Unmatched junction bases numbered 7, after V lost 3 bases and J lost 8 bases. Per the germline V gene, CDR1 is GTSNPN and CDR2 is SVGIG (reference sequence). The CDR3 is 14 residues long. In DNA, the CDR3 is TGTGCCTGGAGGCGACAGGGTCGTGATTCACCCCTCCACTTT. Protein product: CAWRRQGRDSPLHF.

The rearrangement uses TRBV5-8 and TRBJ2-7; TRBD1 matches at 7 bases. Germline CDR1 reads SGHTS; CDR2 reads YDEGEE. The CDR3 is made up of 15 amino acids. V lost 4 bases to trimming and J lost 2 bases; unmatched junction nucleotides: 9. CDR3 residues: CASSQGELRPYEQYV. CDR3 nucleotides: TGTGCCAGCAGCCAGGGGGAGCTCAGGCCCTACGAGCAGTACGTC.

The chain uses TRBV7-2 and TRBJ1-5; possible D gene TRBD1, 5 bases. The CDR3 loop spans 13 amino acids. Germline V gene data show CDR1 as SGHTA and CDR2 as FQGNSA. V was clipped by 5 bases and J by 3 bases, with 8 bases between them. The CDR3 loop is CASSRQTNQPQHF. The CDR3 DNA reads TGTGCCAGCAGCCGACAGACCAATCAGCCCCAGCATTTT.

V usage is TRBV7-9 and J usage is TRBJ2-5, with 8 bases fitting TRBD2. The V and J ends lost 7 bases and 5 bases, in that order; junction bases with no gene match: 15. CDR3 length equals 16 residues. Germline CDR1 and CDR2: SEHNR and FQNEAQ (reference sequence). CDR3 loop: CASTPPGGGRWETQYF. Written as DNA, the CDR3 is TGTGCCAGCACCCCACCCGGCGGGGGGCGCTGGGAGACCCAGTACTTC.

The CDR3 region has the DNA TGCAGCCAGAAGGGGGCAGATACGCAGTATTTT. It codes for CSQKGADTQYF. V usage is TRBV29-1 and J usage is TRBJ2-3; TRBD1 is a possible D gene (6 bases). Germline CDR1 is SQVTM and CDR2 is ANQGSEA. The CDR3 is 11 amino acids. V was pared by 8 bases and J by 4 bases, with 10 bases between.

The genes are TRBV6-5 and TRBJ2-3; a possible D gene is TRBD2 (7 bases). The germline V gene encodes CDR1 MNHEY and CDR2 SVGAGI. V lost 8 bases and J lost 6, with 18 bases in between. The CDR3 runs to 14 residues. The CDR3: CASLLRGGSDTQYF. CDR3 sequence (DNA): TGTGCCAGCCTTTTAAGGGGGGGGTCTGATACGCAGTATTTT.

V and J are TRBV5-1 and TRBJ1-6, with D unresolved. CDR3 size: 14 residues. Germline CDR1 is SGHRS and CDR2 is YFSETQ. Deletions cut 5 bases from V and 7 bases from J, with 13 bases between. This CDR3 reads CASRSEGGNSPLHF. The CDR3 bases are TGCGCCAGCAGATCAGAGGGAGGGAATTCACCCCTCCACTTT.

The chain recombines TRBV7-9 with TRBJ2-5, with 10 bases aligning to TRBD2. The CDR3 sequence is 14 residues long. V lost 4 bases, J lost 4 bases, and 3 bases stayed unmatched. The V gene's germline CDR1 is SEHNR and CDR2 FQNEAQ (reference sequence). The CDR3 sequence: CASSSSGSAETQYF. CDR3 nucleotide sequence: TGTGCCAGCAGCTCTAGCGGGAGTGCAGAGACCCAGTACTTC.

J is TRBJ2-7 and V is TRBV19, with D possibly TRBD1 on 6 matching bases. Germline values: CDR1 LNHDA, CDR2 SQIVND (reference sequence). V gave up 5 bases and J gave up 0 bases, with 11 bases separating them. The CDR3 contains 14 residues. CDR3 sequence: CASSGTITSYEQYF. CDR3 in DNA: TGTGCCAGTAGTGGGACAATAACCTCCTACGAGCAGTACTTC.

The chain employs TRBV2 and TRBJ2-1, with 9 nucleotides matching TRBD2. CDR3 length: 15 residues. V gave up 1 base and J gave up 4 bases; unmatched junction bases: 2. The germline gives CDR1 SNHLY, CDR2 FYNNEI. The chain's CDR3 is CASSEGLAGYNEQFF. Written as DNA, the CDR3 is TGTGCCAGCAGTGAAGGCCTAGCGGGGTACAATGAGCAGTTCTTC.

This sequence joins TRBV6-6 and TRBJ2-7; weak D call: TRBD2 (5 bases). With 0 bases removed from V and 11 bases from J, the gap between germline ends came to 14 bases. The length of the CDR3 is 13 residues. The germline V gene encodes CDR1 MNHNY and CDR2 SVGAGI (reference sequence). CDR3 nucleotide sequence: TGTGCCAGCAGTTACTCGGAGGACTCTGCGGAGTACGTC. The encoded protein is CASSYSEDSAEYV.

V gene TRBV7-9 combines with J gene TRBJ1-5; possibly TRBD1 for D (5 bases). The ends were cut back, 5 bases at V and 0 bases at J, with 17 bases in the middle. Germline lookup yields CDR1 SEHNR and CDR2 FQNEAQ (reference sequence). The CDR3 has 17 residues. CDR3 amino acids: CASSATGGINSNQPQHF. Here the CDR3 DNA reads TGTGCCAGCAGCGCCACCGGGGGGATTAATAGCAATCAGCCCCAGCATTTT.

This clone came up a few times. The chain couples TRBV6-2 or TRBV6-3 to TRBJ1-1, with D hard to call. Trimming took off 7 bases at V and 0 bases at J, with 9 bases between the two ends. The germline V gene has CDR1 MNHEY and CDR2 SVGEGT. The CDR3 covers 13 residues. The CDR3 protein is CASNPQMNTEAFF. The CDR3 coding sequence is TGTGCCAGCAACCCACAAATGAACACTGAAGCTTTCTTT.

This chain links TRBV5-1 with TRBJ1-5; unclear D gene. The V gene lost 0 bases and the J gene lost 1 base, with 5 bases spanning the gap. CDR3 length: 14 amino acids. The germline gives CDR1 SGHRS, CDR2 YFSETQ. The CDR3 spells CASSLGESNQPQHF. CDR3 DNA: TGCGCCAGCAGCTTGGGTGAGAGCAATCAGCCCCAGCATTTT.